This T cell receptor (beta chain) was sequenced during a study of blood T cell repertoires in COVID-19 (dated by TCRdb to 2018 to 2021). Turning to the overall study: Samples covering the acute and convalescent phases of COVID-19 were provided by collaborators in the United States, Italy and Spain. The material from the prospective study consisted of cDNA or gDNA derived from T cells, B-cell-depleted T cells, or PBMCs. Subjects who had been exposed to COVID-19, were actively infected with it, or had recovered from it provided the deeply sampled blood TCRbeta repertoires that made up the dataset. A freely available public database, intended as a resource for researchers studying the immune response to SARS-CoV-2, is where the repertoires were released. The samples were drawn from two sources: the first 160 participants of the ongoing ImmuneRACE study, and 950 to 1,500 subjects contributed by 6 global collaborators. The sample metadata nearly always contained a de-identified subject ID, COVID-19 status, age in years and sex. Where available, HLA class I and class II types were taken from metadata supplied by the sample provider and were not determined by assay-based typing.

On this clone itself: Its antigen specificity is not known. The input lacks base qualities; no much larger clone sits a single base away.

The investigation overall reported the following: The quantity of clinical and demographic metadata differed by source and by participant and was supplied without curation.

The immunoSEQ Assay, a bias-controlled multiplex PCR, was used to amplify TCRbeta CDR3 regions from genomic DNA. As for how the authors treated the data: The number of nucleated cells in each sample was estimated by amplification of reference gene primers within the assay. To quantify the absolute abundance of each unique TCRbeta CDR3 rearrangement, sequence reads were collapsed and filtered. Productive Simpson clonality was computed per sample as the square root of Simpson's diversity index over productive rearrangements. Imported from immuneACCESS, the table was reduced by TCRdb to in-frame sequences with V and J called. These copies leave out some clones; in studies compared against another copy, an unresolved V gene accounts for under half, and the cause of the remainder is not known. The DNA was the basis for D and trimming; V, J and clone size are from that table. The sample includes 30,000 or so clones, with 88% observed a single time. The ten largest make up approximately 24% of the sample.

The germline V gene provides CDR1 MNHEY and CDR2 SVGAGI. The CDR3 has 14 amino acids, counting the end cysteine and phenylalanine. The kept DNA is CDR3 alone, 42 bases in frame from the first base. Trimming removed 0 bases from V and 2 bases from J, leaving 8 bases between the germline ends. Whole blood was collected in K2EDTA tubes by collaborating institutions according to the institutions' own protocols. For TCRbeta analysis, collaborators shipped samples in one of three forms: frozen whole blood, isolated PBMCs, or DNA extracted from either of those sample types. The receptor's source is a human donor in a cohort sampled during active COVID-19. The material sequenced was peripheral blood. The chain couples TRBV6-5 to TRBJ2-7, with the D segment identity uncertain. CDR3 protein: CASSYSGRTYEQYF. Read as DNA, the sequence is TGTGCCAGCAGTTACTCGGGCAGAACCTACGAGCAGTACTTC.